The next 32 T cell receptor beta chains were all read from a single sample in a study of CD8+CD57+ T cells in acquired aplastic anemia. Profiling of TCR beta VDJ combinations and CDR3 sequences used genomic DNA as template. A single record per CDR3 protein comes from TCRdb applying MiXCR to the reads. The sample yields approximately 120,000 distinct CDR3 sequences, approximately 40% seen once. By flow cytometry, patients selected for sequencing had shown an expansion of CD8+CD57+ cells. Sequenced sample: sorted CD4+, CD8+, or CD8+CD57+ T cells (not recorded which) from PBMCs. The receptor source for this set is a human donor with aplastic anemia.

CDR3 nucleotide sequence: TGTGCCATCAGTCCGGGACAGGGGGCAAGTCAGCCCCAGCATTTT. Its protein product is CAISPGQGASQPQHF. V usage is TRBV10-3 and J usage is TRBJ1-5; TRBD1 agrees at 12 bases. Germline V lookup: CDR1 ENHRY, CDR2 SYGVKD. With 5 bases clipped from V and 6 bases from J, the junction kept 5 bases outside the gene matches. The CDR3 is made up of 15 amino acids.

The chain is built from TRBV4-2 and TRBJ2-5, with 10 bases lining up with TRBD1. V gave up 3 bases and J gave up 5 bases; unmatched junction bases: 12. The CDR3 loop spans 17 amino acids. Germline lookup yields CDR1 LGHNA and CDR2 YNFKEQ. The CDR3 DNA is TGTGCCAGCAGCCAGCGGGACAGGGGAGGGGGAGTGGAGACCCAGTACTTC. This gives the protein CASSQRDRGGGVETQYF.

This clonotype was seen at least ten times. This rearrangement joins TRBV4-2 to TRBJ2-5; no firm D call. Per the germline V gene, CDR1 is LGHNA and CDR2 is YNFKEQ. The CDR3 consists of 13 residues. V was clipped by 0 bases and J by 4 bases, with 6 bases between them. Here the CDR3 reads CASSQDRVETQYF. The CDR3 DNA is TGTGCCAGCAGCCAAGATAGGGTAGAGACCCAGTACTTC.

The rearrangement uses TRBV20-1 and TRBJ2-5; weak D call: TRBD1 (5 bases). The CDR3 has 12 amino acids. Trimming pared 6 bases from V and 1 base from J, leaving 9 bases between. CDR1 and CDR2 (germline): DFQATT, SNEGSKA (reference sequence). CDR3 in DNA: TGCAGTGCCCAAGGGGCCCAAGAGACCCAGTACTTC. Amino acid sequence: CSAQGAQETQYF.

About this clonotype: A much larger clone is a single base away; this may be a read error. The rearrangement uses TRBV14 and TRBJ1-1, with D possibly matching TRBD1 (5 bases). The V gene's germline CDR1 is SGHDN and CDR2 FVKESK. The CDR3 contains 14 residues. The V end lost 6 bases, the J end lost 10 bases, and 21 bases lay between the germline ends. The DNA of the CDR3 is TGTGCCAGCAGTAAATTTACCTCTCAGGGTCCAGCTTTCTTT. It codes for CASSKFTSQGPAFF. The whole variable domain, remainder taken from reference TRBV14 and TRBJ1-1, is EAGVTQFPSHSVIEKGQTVTLRCDPISGHDNLYWYRRVMGKEIKFLLHFVKESKQDESGMPNNRFLAERTGGTYSTLKVQPAELEDSGVYFCASSKFTSQGPAFFGQGTRLTVV.

The chain links TRBV20-1 to TRBJ2-7; no clear D. In germline, CDR1 is DFQATT, CDR2 SNEGSKA (reference sequence). CDR3 length: 14 amino acids. The ends were cut back, 7 bases at V and 0 bases at J, with 16 bases in the middle. For the CDR3, the DNA is TGCAGTGGGAAGACGAGCCCCGTCTCCTACGAGCAGTACTTC. Amino acids: CSGKTSPVSYEQYF.

This chain uses TRBV20-1 with TRBJ1-4, with D maybe TRBD1 (6 bases). The CDR3 length is 12 residues. Trimming removed 6 bases from V and 7 bases from J, with 12 bases in between. The germline CDR1 and CDR2 sequences are DFQATT and SNEGSKA (reference sequence). The CDR3 DNA reads as TGCAGTGCCGACAGGAGAGGTGAAAAACTGTTTTTT. As protein: CSADRRGEKLFF.

On this clonotype: Possible read error: a much larger clone is one base away. CDR3 bases: TGCGCCAGCAGAACCGGACGGGAGAACACTGAAGCTTTCTTT. Its protein product is CASRTGRENTEAFF. The gene calls are TRBV5-1 and TRBJ1-1; D is undetermined. Germline V lookup: CDR1 SGHRS, CDR2 YFSETQ. V was shortened by 5 bases and J by 1 base, with 12 bases between the two germline ends. CDR3 size: 14 residues.

This clonotype was seen only a few times. V and J are TRBV5-6 and TRBJ1-1; D is perhaps TRBD1 (5 bases). The germline V and J ends were trimmed by 0 bases and 6 bases, with 9 bases remaining between them. Germline CDR1 and CDR2: SGHDT and YYEEEE. The CDR3 contains 13 residues. CDR3 in DNA: TGTGCCAGCAGCTTGGTCGGGGGGGCTGAAGCTTTCTTT. Amino acid sequence: CASSLVGGAEAFF.

Notes on this clonotype: A much larger clonotype is one base distant, so this may be a read error. The V and J genes are TRBV6-1 and TRBJ1-2; D uncertain. The CDR3 runs to 15 residues. The germline V gene has CDR1 MNHNS and CDR2 SASEGT. The V end lost 2 bases, the J end lost 4 bases, and 14 bases lay between the germline ends. CDR3 DNA: TGTGCCAGCAGTGAACTAGGACGGGAAAGCTATGGCTACACCTTC. Translated, it gives CASSELGRESYGYTF.

Note on this clonotype: The CDR3 ends on some other residue instead of the conserved phenylalanine or tryptophan, so this is likely a read error. The chain joins TRBV20-1 to TRBJ2-7; 8 positions match TRBD1. V lost 1 base to trimming and J lost 3 bases; unmatched junction nucleotides: 8. The CDR3 is made up of 15 amino acids. Germline V gene data show CDR1 as DFQATT and CDR2 as SNEGSKA (reference sequence). The CDR3 here is CSARAVTGANYEQYL. For the CDR3, the DNA is TGCAGTGCTAGAGCCGTGACAGGGGCAAACTACGAGCAGTACCTC.

This clonotype was recorded a few times. V is TRBV27 and J is TRBJ1-5; 7 nucleotides agree with TRBD1. In germline, CDR1 is MNHEY, CDR2 SMNVEV (reference sequence). The V segment lost 6 bases and the J segment 2 bases; nucleotides outside the gene matches: 10. The CDR3 has 16 amino acids. DNA for the CDR3: TGTGCCAGCAGGCGAACAGGGGCCGGCGGCAATCAGCCCCAGCATTTT. Its translation: CASRRTGAGGNQPQHF.

The chain carries TRBV6-5 and TRBJ2-4; TRBD1 agrees at 7 bases. This CDR3 contains 12 residues. The germline gives CDR1 MNHEY, CDR2 SVGAGI. V shed 9 bases and J 7 bases; nucleotides not matched to a gene: 6. CDR3 loop: CASRGRENIQYF. CDR3 DNA: TGTGCCAGTAGGGGGCGCGAGAACATTCAGTACTTC.

The chain couples TRBV19 to TRBJ1-3; D gene ambiguous. CDR1 and CDR2 (germline): LNHDA, SQIVND (reference sequence). Trimming shortened V by 9 bases and J by 7 bases, and 19 bases separated the two germline ends. The CDR3 is 14 residues long. The CDR3 bases are TGTGCCAGCAGTTTGATAGTAAGAGGCAACACCATATATTTT. This translates into CASSLIVRGNTIYF.

CDR3 coding DNA: TGTGCCATCAGTGAGTCTCCAGATACGCAGTATTTT. Its translation is CAISESPDTQYF. The J gene is TRBJ2-3, the V gene TRBV10-3; D remains ambiguous. The V end was cut by 0 bases, the J end by 4 bases, with 2 bases between. The CDR3 has 12 amino acids. Per the germline V gene, CDR1 is ENHRY and CDR2 is SYGVKD.

The CDR3 loop is CATGTSGAGTQYF. The DNA of the CDR3 is TGTGCCACCGGGACTAGCGGCGCGGGTACGCAGTATTTT. This chain connects TRBV24-1 to TRBJ2-3; 11 bases agree with TRBD2. The CDR3 consists of 13 residues. The germline CDR1 and CDR2 sequences are KGHDR and SFDVKD. With V trimmed by 9 bases and J by 8 bases, 6 bases remained unmatched.

Worth noting for this clonotype: A much larger clone lies one base from this, so it may be a read error. The genes are TRBV5-1 and TRBJ1-2; D is unresolved. Between the trimmed V and J ends, which lost 3 bases and 10 bases, there was a span of 13 bases. The CDR3 length is 12 residues. Germline CDR1 is SGHRS and CDR2 is YFSETQ. The CDR3, as DNA: TGCGCCAGCAGCTCCTCGAGGCCCCTCTACACCTTC. Its translation: CASSSSRPLYTF.

This clonotype turned up a few times. This rearrangement joins TRBV7-9 to TRBJ2-7, with a weak D call TRBD1 (5 bases). This CDR3 contains 14 residues. V was clipped by 4 bases and J by 3 bases, with 13 bases between them. CDR1 is SEHNR and CDR2 is FQNEAQ in the germline V gene (reference sequence). CDR3 sequence: CASSSHHQGYEQYF. CDR3 coding DNA: TGTGCCAGCAGCTCCCATCATCAGGGCTACGAGCAGTACTTC.

The chain joins TRBV19 to TRBJ2-2; D unresolved. This CDR3 spans 15 amino acids. V was cut by 0 bases and J by 5 bases, with 10 bases left in between. Germline loops: CDR1 LNHDA, CDR2 SQIVND (reference sequence). The CDR3 nucleotides read TGTGCCAGTAGTATAGATCCGGTTAGGACCGGGGAGCTGTTTTTT. It encodes CASSIDPVRTGELFF.

This clonotype appeared many times. The genes are TRBV2 and TRBJ1-6, with 7 bases matching TRBD1. The trim removed 4 bases at V and 15 bases at J, leaving 21 bases unmatched. Germline V gene data show CDR1 as SNHLY and CDR2 as FYNNEI. This CDR3 comprises 17 residues. The CDR3 sequence: CASSGSYRGQLRDLLHF. DNA for the CDR3: TGTGCCAGCAGTGGATCTTATCGGGGACAGCTCCGGGATCTCCTCCACTTT. Together with reference TRBV2 and TRBJ1-6, the CDR3 gives the full variable domain: EPEVTQTPSHQVTQMGQEVILRCVPISNHLYFYWYRQILGQKVEFLVSFYNNEISEKSEIFDDQFSVERPDGSNFTLKIRSTKLEDSAMYFCASSGSYRGQLRDLLHFGNGTRLTVT.

This clonotype came up many times. The rearrangement links TRBV19 to TRBJ2-7; D is possibly TRBD1 (6 bases). CDR1 is LNHDA, CDR2 SQIVND, per germline (reference sequence). The CDR3 has 14 amino acids. Trimming took off 4 bases at V and 5 bases at J, with 15 bases between the two ends. CDR3 protein: CASSTYGQSDEQYF. The CDR3 nucleotides are TGTGCCAGTAGTACCTATGGACAGTCTGACGAGCAGTACTTC.

The chain joins TRBV27 to TRBJ2-1; D remains ambiguous. The CDR3 is 14 residues long. V shed 2 bases and J shed 6 bases, with 11 bases lying between them. CDR1 is MNHEY and CDR2 is SMNVEV in the germline V gene (reference sequence). Here the CDR3 reads CASSLLGSGNEQFF. The CDR3 DNA sequence: TGTGCCAGCAGTTTACTAGGATCGGGCAATGAGCAGTTCTTC.

V usage is TRBV28 and J usage is TRBJ1-1, with D possibly TRBD1 on 5 matching bases. V was shortened by 5 bases and J by 1 base, with 14 bases between the two germline ends. The CDR3 length is 15 residues. Germline V gives CDR1 MDHEN, CDR2 SYDVKM. The CDR3 spells CASSTPGGSNTEAFF. The CDR3 DNA reads as TGTGCCAGCAGTACTCCCGGGGGGTCGAACACTGAAGCTTTCTTT.

A few counts support this clonotype. This rearrangement joins TRBV24-1 to TRBJ2-3; D call uncertain. Germline V gives CDR1 KGHDR, CDR2 SFDVKD. V was cut by 5 bases and J by 9 bases, with 2 bases left in between. The CDR3 spans 9 residues. DNA for the CDR3: TGTGCCACCAGTGTAACGCAGTATTTT. As protein: CATSVTQYF.

The chain carries TRBV7-2 and TRBJ2-7, with 7 bases matching TRBD2. This CDR3 is 12 amino acids long. The germline V gene has CDR1 SGHTA and CDR2 FQGNSA. V dropped 8 bases and J dropped 7; count of bases not matched to a gene: 8. CDR3 region: CASGGRAGEQYF. CDR3 sequence (DNA): TGTGCCAGCGGAGGGAGGGCGGGGGAGCAGTACTTC.

Many counts were recorded for this clonotype. CDR3: CASSLGPGSGYGYTF. CDR3 bases: TGTGCCAGCAGTTTAGGTCCAGGGTCTGGTTATGGCTACACCTTC. This rearrangement joins TRBV12-3 or TRBV12-4 to TRBJ1-2; D perhaps matches TRBD1 (5 bases). Deletions cut 1 base from V and 5 bases from J, with 14 bases between. The CDR3 has 15 amino acids.

V is TRBV7-8 and J is TRBJ1-2; D is uncertain. V was cut by 7 bases and J by 7 bases, with 10 bases left in between. This CDR3 is 11 amino acids long. Germline values: CDR1 SGHVS, CDR2 FQNEAQ. The chain's CDR3 is CASNGDCGYTF. CDR3 DNA: TGTGCCAGCAATGGCGATTGTGGCTACACCTTC.

This clonotype came up many times. The chain couples TRBV27 to TRBJ1-2, with 9 bases lining up with TRBD1. Germline lookup yields CDR1 MNHEY and CDR2 SMNVEV (reference sequence). The CDR3 loop spans 14 amino acids. Unmatched junction bases numbered 6, after V lost 5 bases and J lost 5 bases. The CDR3 loop is CASSPQGARYGYTF. The CDR3, as DNA: TGTGCCAGCAGTCCACAGGGGGCTCGTTATGGCTACACCTTC.

There are many counts of this clonotype. V is TRBV19 and J is TRBJ2-4, with D perhaps TRBD1 (6 bases). Trimming removed 5 bases at V and 1 base at J, with 15 bases between. This CDR3 is built from 16 residues. The germline V gene encodes CDR1 LNHDA and CDR2 SQIVND (reference sequence). The CDR3 sequence is CASSFQGMWAKNIQYF. As DNA, the CDR3 is TGTGCCAGTAGTTTCCAGGGGATGTGGGCCAAAAACATTCAGTACTTC.

This sequence joins TRBV2 and TRBJ2-7; D remains ambiguous. This CDR3 is built from 14 residues. The V end lost 3 bases, the J end lost 0 bases, and 9 bases lay between the germline ends. CDR1 and CDR2 (germline): SNHLY, FYNNEI. The chain's CDR3 is CASSDLGISYEQYF. DNA of the CDR3: TGTGCCAGCAGTGACCTAGGGATCTCCTACGAGCAGTACTTC. The variable domain in full, with the rest retrieved from reference TRBV2 and TRBJ2-7, is EPEVTQTPSHQVTQMGQEVILRCVPISNHLYFYWYRQILGQKVEFLVSFYNNEISEKSEIFDDQFSVERPDGSNFTLKIRSTKLEDSAMYFCASSDLGISYEQYFGPGTRLTVT.

The chain is built from TRBV29-1 and TRBJ2-5; possibly TRBD2 for D (5 bases). The length of the CDR3 is 14 residues. V lost 8 bases and J 3 bases, leaving 19 bases between the germline ends. Germline CDR1 SQVTM, CDR2 ANQGSEA. CDR3: CSTRGVLGEETQYF. CDR3 in DNA: TGCAGCACCCGAGGAGTACTAGGAGAAGAGACCCAGTACTTC.

Regarding this clonotype: It may be a read error: a sequence one base away is much more abundant. V gene TRBV4-1 combines with J gene TRBJ1-2; the D is unclear. CDR3 length: 16 residues. Germline V CDR1 and CDR2: MGHRA, YSYEKL. Trimming cost V 3 bases and J 3 bases, with 17 bases left between them. The CDR3: CASSQSTVAFDYGYTF. The CDR3 DNA follows: TGCGCCAGCAGCCAGTCCACGGTTGCGTTTGACTATGGCTACACCTTC.